The clone carrying this TCR beta chain was seen only a few times. The target antigen is unknown. These data are taken from a study of vaccination and CD4 T cells after COVID-19. Study background: Of the convalescent patients, who were SARS-CoV-2 positive by nasal swab PCR, about ten had mild and one severe disease. Post-COVID specimens were obtained a median around 100 days after diagnosis (range 35 to 161).

The study sequenced cultured CD4+ T cell DNA using the Oncomine TCR Beta short-read assay. One entry per CDR3 protein results from TCRdb running MiXCR on the PCR reads. The sample carries some 25,000 distinct CDR3 sequences, over 45% recorded once. Treatment denoted: 10-day PBMC culture with coronavirus spike peptide pools or control peptides (ViraFEST assay). The germline gives CDR1 MNHEY, CDR2 SVGEGT. Trimming at V came to 6 bases and at J to 6 bases, leaving 1 base not matched to a gene. CDR3 length equals 11 residues. This TCR was recovered from a human donor who had recovered from COVID-19. The gene calls are TRBV6-2 or TRBV6-3 and TRBJ2-7; 8 bases agree with TRBD1. Source material: CD4+ T cells from blood, cultured in vitro. The CDR3 region is CASSQGAEQYF. CDR3 sequence (DNA): TGTGCCAGCAGCCAGGGGGCCGAGCAGTACTTC.